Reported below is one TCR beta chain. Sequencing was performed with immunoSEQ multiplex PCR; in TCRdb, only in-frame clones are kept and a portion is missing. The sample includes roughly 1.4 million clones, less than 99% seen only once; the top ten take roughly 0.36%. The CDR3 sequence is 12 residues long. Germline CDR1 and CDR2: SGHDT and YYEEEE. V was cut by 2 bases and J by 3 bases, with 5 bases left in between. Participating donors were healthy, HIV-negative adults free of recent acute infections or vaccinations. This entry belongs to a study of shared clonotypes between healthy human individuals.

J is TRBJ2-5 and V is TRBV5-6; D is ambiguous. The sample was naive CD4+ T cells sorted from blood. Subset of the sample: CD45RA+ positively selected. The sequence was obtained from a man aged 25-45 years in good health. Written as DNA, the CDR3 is TGTGCCAGCAGCTTATGGAAAGAGACCCAGTACTTC. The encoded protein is CASSLWKETQYF.